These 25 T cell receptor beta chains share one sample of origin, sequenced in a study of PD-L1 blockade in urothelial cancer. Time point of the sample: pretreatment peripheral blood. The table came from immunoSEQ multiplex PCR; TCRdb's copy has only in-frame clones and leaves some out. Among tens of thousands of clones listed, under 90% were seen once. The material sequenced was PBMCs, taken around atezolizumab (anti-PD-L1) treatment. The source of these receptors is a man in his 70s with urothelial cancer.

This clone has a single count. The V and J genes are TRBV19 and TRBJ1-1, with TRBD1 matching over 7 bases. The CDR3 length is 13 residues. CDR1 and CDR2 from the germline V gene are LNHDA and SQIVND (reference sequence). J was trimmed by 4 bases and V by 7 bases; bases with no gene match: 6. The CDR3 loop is CASIDRVGTEAFF. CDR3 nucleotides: TGTGCCAGTATCGACAGGGTAGGCACTGAAGCTTTCTTT.

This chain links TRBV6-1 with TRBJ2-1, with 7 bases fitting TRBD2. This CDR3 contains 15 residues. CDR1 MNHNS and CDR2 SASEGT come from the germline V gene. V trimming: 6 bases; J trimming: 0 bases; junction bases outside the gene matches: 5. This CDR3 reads CASSPLAPSYNEQFF. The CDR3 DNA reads TGTGCCAGCAGCCCACTAGCGCCCTCCTACAATGAGCAGTTCTTC.

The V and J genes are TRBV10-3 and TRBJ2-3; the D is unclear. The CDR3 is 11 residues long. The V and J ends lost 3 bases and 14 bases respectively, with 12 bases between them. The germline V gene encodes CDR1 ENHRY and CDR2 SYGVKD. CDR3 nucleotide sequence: TGTGCCATCAGTGAAACGAACGCGCTGTATTTT. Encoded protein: CAISETNALYF.

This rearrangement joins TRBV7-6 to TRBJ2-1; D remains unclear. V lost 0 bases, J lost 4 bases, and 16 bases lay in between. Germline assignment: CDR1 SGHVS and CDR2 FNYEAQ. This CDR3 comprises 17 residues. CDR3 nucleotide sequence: TGTGCCAGCAGCTTAGCGCGAGGTCCCCCTACGTACAATGAGCAGTTCTTC. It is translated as CASSLARGPPTYNEQFF.

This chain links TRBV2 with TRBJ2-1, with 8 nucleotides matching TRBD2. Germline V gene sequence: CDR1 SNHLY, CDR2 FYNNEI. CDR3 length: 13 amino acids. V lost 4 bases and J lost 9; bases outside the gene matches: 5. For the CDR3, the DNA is TGTGCCAGCAGTGCCGAGCGGGAGTCTGAGCAGTTCTTC. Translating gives CASSAERESEQFF.

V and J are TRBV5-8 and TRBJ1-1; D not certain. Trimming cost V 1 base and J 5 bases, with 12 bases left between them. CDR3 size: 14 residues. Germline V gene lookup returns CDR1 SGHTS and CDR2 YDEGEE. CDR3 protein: CASSLMTLITEAFF. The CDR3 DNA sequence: TGTGCCAGCAGCTTGATGACATTGATAACTGAAGCTTTCTTT.

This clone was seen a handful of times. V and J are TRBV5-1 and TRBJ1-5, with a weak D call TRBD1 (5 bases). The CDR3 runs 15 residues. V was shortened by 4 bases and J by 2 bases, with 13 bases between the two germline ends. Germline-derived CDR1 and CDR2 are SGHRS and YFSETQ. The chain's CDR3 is CASSPGTQRNQPQHF. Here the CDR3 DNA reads TGCGCCAGCAGCCCCGGGACTCAGCGCAATCAGCCCCAGCATTTT.

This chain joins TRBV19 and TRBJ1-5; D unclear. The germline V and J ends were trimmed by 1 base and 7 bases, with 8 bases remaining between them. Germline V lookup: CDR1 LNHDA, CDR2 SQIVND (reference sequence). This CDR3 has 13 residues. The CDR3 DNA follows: TGTGCCAGTAGTATAGGGCCGGAGCAGCCCCAGCATTTT. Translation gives CASSIGPEQPQHF.

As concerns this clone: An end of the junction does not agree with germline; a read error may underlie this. CDR3 in DNA: TGTGCTAGCAGCCTCGATAGGGGTAATGAGCAGTTCTTC. It specifies CASSLDRGNEQFF. This chain links TRBV7-7 with TRBJ2-1; weak D call: TRBD1 (5 bases). The CDR3 runs to 13 residues. Germline V CDR1 and CDR2: SSHAT, FNYEAQ (reference sequence).

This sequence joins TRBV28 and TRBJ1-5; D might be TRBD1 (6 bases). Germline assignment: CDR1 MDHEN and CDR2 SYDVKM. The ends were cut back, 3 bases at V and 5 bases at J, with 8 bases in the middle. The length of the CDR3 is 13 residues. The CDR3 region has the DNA TGTGCCAGCAGTTTCAACAGGGATCAGCCCCAGCATTTT. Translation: CASSFNRDQPQHF.

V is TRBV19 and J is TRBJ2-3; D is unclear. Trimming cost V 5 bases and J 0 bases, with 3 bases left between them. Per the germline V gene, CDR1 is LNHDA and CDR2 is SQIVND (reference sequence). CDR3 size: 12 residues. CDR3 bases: TGTGCCAGTAGTCTAAGCACAGATACGCAGTATTTT. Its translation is CASSLSTDTQYF.

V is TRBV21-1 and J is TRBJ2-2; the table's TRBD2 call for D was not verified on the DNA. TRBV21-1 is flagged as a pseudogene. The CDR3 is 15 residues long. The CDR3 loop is CARPGTPASVGELFF. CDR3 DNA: TGTGCCAGGCCCGGGACTCCGGCGTCGGTCGGGGAGCTGTTTTTT.

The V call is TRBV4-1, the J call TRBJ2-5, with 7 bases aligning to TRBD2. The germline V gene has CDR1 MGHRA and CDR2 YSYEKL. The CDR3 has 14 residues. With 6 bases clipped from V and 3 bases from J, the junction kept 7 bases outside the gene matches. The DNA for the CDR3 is TGCGCCAGCAGTCCAGCGGGAAGGAAAGAGACCCAGTACTTC. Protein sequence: CASSPAGRKETQYF.

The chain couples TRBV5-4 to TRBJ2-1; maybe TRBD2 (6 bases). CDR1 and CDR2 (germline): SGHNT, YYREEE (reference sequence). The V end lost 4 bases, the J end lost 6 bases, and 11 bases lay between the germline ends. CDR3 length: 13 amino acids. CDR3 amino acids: CASSREWGNEQFF. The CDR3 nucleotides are TGTGCCAGCAGCCGGGAGTGGGGCAATGAGCAGTTCTTC.

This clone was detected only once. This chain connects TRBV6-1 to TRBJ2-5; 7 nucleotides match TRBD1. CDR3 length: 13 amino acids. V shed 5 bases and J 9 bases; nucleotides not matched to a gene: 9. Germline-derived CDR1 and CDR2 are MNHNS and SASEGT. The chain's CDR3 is CASSPWPDRPQYF. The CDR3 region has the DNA TGTGCCAGCAGTCCCTGGCCGGACAGGCCCCAGTACTTC.

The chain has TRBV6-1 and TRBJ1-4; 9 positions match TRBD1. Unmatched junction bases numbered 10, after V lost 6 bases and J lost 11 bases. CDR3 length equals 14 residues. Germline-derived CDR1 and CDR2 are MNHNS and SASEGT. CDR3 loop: CASREDRGSRKLFF. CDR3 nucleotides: TGTGCCAGCAGAGAGGACAGGGGTTCAAGGAAACTGTTTTTT.

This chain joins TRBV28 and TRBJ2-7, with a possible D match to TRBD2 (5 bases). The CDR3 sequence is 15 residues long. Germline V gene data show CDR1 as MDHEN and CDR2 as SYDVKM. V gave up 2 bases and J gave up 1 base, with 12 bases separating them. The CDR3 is CASSLDLARSYEQYF. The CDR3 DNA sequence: TGTGCCAGCAGTTTAGACCTAGCAAGGTCCTACGAGCAGTACTTC.

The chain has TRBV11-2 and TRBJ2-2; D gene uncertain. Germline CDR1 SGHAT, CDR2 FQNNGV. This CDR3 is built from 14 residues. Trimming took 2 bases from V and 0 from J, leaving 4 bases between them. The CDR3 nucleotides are TGTGCCAGCAGCTTATCCGCGAACACCGGGGAGCTGTTTTTT. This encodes CASSLSANTGELFF.

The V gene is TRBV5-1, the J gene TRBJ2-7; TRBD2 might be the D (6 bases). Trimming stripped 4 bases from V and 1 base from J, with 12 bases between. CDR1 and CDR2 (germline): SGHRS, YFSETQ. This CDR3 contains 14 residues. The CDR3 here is CASSPPSASYEQYF. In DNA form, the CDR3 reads TGCGCCAGCAGCCCGCCTAGCGCGTCCTACGAGCAGTACTTC. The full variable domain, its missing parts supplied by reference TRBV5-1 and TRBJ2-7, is KAGVTQTPRYLIKTRGQQVTLSCSPISGHRSVSWYQQTPGQGLQFLFEYFSETQRNKGNFPGRFSGRQFSNSRSEMNVSTLELGDSALYLCASSPPSASYEQYFGPGTRLTVT.

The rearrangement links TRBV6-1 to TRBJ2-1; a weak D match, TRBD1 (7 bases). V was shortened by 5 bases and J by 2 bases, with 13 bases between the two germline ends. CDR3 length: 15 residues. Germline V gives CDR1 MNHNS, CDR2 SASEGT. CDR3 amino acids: CASSPDREAYNEQFF. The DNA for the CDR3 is TGTGCCAGCAGTCCTGACAGGGAGGCCTACAATGAGCAGTTCTTC.

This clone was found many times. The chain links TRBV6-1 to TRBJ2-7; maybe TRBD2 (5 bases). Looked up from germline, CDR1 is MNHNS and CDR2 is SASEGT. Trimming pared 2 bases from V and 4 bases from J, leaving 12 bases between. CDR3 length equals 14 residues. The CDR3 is CASSETGYPYEQYF. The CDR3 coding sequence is TGTGCCAGCAGTGAAACGGGGTATCCTTACGAGCAGTACTTC.

The CDR3 DNA reads as TGTGCCAGCAGTTTATCTAGTCAGGGTGTCGGCTACACCTTC. Translated, it gives CASSLSSQGVGYTF. V and J are TRBV27 and TRBJ1-2, with D possibly being TRBD1 (5 bases). This CDR3 region has 14 residues. Trimming pared 0 bases from V and 8 bases from J, leaving 13 bases between. Looked up from germline, CDR1 is MNHEY and CDR2 is SMNVEV (reference sequence).

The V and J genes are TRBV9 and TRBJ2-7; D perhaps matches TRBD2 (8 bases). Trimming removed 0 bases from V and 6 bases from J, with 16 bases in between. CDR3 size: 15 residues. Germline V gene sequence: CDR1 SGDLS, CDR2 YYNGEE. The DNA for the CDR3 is TGTGCCAGCAGCGTAGCGGGAGGGGGCGGATCCGAGCAGTACTTC. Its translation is CASSVAGGGGSEQYF.

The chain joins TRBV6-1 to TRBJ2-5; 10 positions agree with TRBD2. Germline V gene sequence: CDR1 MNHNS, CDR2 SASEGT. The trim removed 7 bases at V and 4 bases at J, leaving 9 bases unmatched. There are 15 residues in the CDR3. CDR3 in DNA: TGTGCCAGCAAGTTCCGGCTAGCGGGAGCAGAGACCCAGTACTTC. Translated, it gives CASKFRLAGAETQYF.

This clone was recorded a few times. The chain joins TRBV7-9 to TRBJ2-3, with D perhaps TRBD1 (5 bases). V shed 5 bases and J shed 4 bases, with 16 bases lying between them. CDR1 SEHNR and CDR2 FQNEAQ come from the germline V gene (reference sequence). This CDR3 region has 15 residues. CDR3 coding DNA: TGTGCCAGCAGCCGTACCCGGCAGGGTGCAGATACGCAGTATTTT. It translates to CASSRTRQGADTQYF.